These 32 T cell receptor beta chains originate from one sample sequenced in a study of blood T cell repertoires in COVID-19. The protocol was immunoSEQ multiplex PCR, while the TCRdb copy is restricted to in-frame clones and leaves out a portion. The sample has about 99,000 clones, 85% to 90% seen once. The sequenced material came from peripheral blood. The receptor source for this set is a human donor in a cohort sampled during active COVID-19.

The chain has TRBV5-4 and TRBJ2-3, with 14 bases matching TRBD2. The CDR3 is 16 residues long. The germline gives CDR1 SGHNT, CDR2 YYREEE (reference sequence). V lost 0 bases and J lost 3; bases outside the gene matches: 0. CDR3 amino acids: CASSLGTSGRTDTQYF. The DNA of the CDR3 is TGTGCCAGCAGCTTGGGGACTAGCGGGAGGACAGATACGCAGTATTTT.

V is TRBV15 and J is TRBJ2-7, with 8 bases identical to TRBD1. V was clipped by 2 bases and J by 5 bases; unmatched bases: 5. CDR3 size: 14 residues. Germline V gene data show CDR1 as LNHNV and CDR2 as YYDKDF (reference sequence). The CDR3 DNA reads as TGTGCCACCAGCAGATCGACAGGGGCTCACGAGCAGTACTTC. Translated: CATSRSTGAHEQYF.

This sequence joins TRBV5-4 and TRBJ2-3, with 9 bases lining up with TRBD2. CDR3 size: 15 residues. In germline, CDR1 is SGHNT, CDR2 YYREEE (reference sequence). V was clipped by 0 bases and J by 6 bases; unmatched bases: 5. The CDR3 region has the DNA TGTGCCAGCAGCTTGGATGCGGGGGGGCACGATACGCAGTATTTT. Amino acids: CASSLDAGGHDTQYF.

The V and J genes are TRBV2 and TRBJ1-6; 7 bases are a match to TRBD1. Losses at the gene ends were 4 bases for V and 4 bases for J; bases not matched to a gene: 1. Germline V gives CDR1 SNHLY, CDR2 FYNNEI. The CDR3 is 14 amino acids. This CDR3 reads CASSGQGYNSPLHF. For the CDR3, the DNA is TGTGCCAGCAGTGGACAGGGTTATAATTCACCCCTCCACTTT.

The chain uses TRBV7-2 and TRBJ2-1, with 7 bases lining up with TRBD2. Germline loops: CDR1 SGHTA, CDR2 FQGNSA. V lost 5 bases and J lost 9; bases outside the gene matches: 7. The CDR3 length is 13 residues. The CDR3 here is CASSPVAGVEQFF. The CDR3 DNA follows: TGTGCCAGCAGCCCCGTAGCGGGCGTTGAGCAGTTCTTC.

The chain joins TRBV29-1 to TRBJ1-2; no reliable D call. Germline V CDR1 and CDR2: SQVTM, ANQGSEA. CDR3 size: 14 residues. The germline V and J ends were trimmed by 0 bases and 6 bases, with 14 bases remaining between them. The CDR3 region has the DNA TGCAGCGTTGAAGATGGGTCCAGGTTGCATGGCTACACCTTC. Amino acids: CSVEDGSRLHGYTF.

The J gene is TRBJ2-5, the V gene TRBV12-5, with D unresolved. The CDR3 sequence is 15 residues long. Germline V gives CDR1 LGHNT, CDR2 FRNRAP. Trimming shortened V by 9 bases and J by 0 bases, and 17 bases separated the two germline ends. The CDR3 sequence is CASLSEEEYQETQYF. CDR3 sequence (DNA): TGTGCTAGCTTGTCCGAAGAAGAGTACCAAGAGACCCAGTACTTC. The whole variable domain, remainder taken from reference TRBV12-5 and TRBJ2-5, is DARVTQTPRHKVTEMGQEVTMRCQPILGHNTVFWYRQTMMQGLELLAYFRNRAPLDDSGMPKDRFSAEMPDATLATLKIQPSEPRDSAVYFCASLSEEEYQETQYFGPGTRLLVL.

J is TRBJ1-6 and V is TRBV18; D is uncertain. This CDR3 is 17 amino acids long. Trimming pared 2 bases from V and 2 bases from J, leaving 13 bases between. The germline V gene has CDR1 KGHSH and CDR2 LQKENI. The CDR3 is CASSPSLAGTYNSPLHF. For the CDR3, the DNA is TGTGCCAGCTCACCATCTCTAGCCGGAACCTATAATTCACCCCTCCACTTT.

This sequence joins TRBV5-1 and TRBJ1-1; tentatively, D is TRBD1 (6 bases). The CDR3 spans 14 residues. V lost 1 base to trimming and J lost 2 bases, with 9 bases between them. CDR1 is SGHRS, CDR2 YFSETQ, per germline. Written as DNA, the CDR3 is TGCGCCAGCAGCTTGACGGACAGCAACACTGAAGCTTTCTTT. It yields the protein CASSLTDSNTEAFF.

This chain joins TRBV11-3 and TRBJ2-1, with TRBD2 identical over 9 bases. V lost 2 bases, J lost 9 bases, and 17 bases stayed unmatched. CDR3 size: 18 residues. CDR1 is SGHNT and CDR2 is YENEEA in the germline V gene. For the CDR3, the DNA is TGTGCCAGCAGCTTACTCTTAGCGGGGGCCGGATCAATGGGTGAGCAGTTCTTC. This encodes CASSLLLAGAGSMGEQFF.

The chain has TRBV18 and TRBJ1-1; D may be TRBD1 (6 bases). Per germline, CDR1 KGHSH and CDR2 LQKENI. With 1 base removed from V and 0 bases from J, the gap between germline ends came to 12 bases. The CDR3 is 16 residues long. This CDR3 reads CASSPQRGTMNTEAFF. The CDR3 DNA is TGTGCCAGCTCACCACAAAGGGGGACCATGAACACTGAAGCTTTCTTT.

This clone was seen once. J is TRBJ1-2 and V is TRBV5-1; D ambiguous. The ends were cut back, 5 bases at V and 2 bases at J, with 10 bases in the middle. The CDR3 has 13 residues. Looked up from germline, CDR1 is SGHRS and CDR2 is YFSETQ. The CDR3 reads CASSPTANYGYTF. For the CDR3, the DNA is TGCGCCAGCAGTCCGACTGCAAACTATGGCTACACCTTC.

The rearrangement joins TRBV6-6 to TRBJ1-3, with D possibly being TRBD1 (6 bases). CDR1 MNHNY and CDR2 SVGAGI come from the germline V gene (reference sequence). This CDR3 contains 14 residues. Trimming removed 7 bases at V and 4 bases at J, with 14 bases between. The CDR3 DNA is TGTGCCAGCATAAGGGGAGGGGGAGGAAACACCATATATTTT. This translates into CASIRGGGGNTIYF.

The chain uses TRBV27 and TRBJ2-5; D is perhaps TRBD2 (5 bases). Germline CDR1 is MNHEY and CDR2 is SMNVEV (reference sequence). V was clipped by 0 bases and J by 0 bases, with 11 bases between them. The CDR3 has 16 residues. As DNA, the CDR3 is TGTGCCAGCAGTTTATCGGCCGGGGAGTACCAAGAGACCCAGTACTTC. It translates to CASSLSAGEYQETQYF.

This chain links TRBV5-5 with TRBJ2-1; D unclear. Germline CDR1 reads SGHKS; CDR2 reads YYEKEE (reference sequence). CDR3 size: 14 residues. Trimming pared 1 base from V and 1 base from J, leaving 6 bases between. The CDR3 bases are TGTGCCAGCAGCTTGATCGGGTCCTACAATGAGCAGTTCTTC. Translation gives CASSLIGSYNEQFF.

A remark on this clone: One junction end disagrees with the germline gene, perhaps due to a read error. The rearrangement joins TRBV5-1 to TRBJ1-2, with D perhaps matching TRBD1 (5 bases). CDR1 and CDR2 (germline): SGHRS, YFSETQ. The CDR3 is 14 amino acids. The CDR3 nucleotides read TGCGCCAGCAACTTGGGAGGGGACTACTATGGCTACACCTTC. Protein sequence: CASNLGGDYYGYTF.

The chain employs TRBV24-1 and TRBJ1-6; D is ambiguous. Trimming cost V 5 bases and J 9 bases, with 10 bases left between them. Germline lookup yields CDR1 KGHDR and CDR2 SFDVKD. The CDR3 has 13 residues. CDR3 sequence reads: CATSAWAGSPLHF. In DNA form, the CDR3 reads TGTGCCACCAGTGCGTGGGCAGGTTCACCCCTCCACTTT.

On this clone itself: Other DNA sequences from this sample encode an identical CDR3 as well. The V and J genes are TRBV5-1 and TRBJ1-1, with a tentative D call TRBD1 (6 bases). Trimming removed 4 bases from V and 2 bases from J, with 9 bases in between. Germline V gives CDR1 SGHRS, CDR2 YFSETQ. The CDR3 totals 13 residues. This CDR3 reads CASSRTANTEAFF. DNA of the CDR3: TGCGCCAGCAGCAGGACAGCTAACACTGAAGCTTTCTTT.

The genes are TRBV28 and TRBJ2-3, with TRBD2 matching 9 bases. CDR1 and CDR2 from the germline V gene are MDHEN and SYDVKM. V was pared by 2 bases and J by 2 bases, with 5 bases of the junction left unmatched. This CDR3 is built from 16 residues. This CDR3 is CASSLGASGDTDTQYF. The CDR3 bases are TGTGCCAGCAGTTTAGGAGCTAGCGGGGACACAGATACGCAGTATTTT.

The rearrangement links TRBV4-2 to TRBJ2-2; 11 bases match TRBD2. This CDR3 comprises 15 residues. V dropped 5 bases and J dropped 6; count of bases not matched to a gene: 5. Germline assignment: CDR1 LGHNA and CDR2 YNFKEQ. The CDR3 bases are TGTGCCAGCAGCGCACTAGCGGGGGTTGCCGGGGAGCTGTTTTTT. Protein sequence: CASSALAGVAGELFF.

The chain links TRBV21-1 to TRBJ1-1; the table's D gene call, TRBD1, was not cross checked with the DNA. TRBV21-1 is flagged as a pseudogene. The CDR3 is 16 amino acids. CDR3 sequence: CASREPGQGAWTEAFF. DNA for the CDR3: TGTGCCAGCAGGGAACCGGGACAGGGGGCTTGGACTGAAGCTTTCTTT.

This clone showed up just once. The genes are TRBV20-1 and TRBJ2-7, with D tentatively TRBD2 (6 bases). Trimming took off 5 bases at V and 4 bases at J, with 9 bases between the two ends. The length of the CDR3 is 11 residues. Germline loops: CDR1 DFQATT, CDR2 SNEGSKA (reference sequence). The CDR3 sequence: CSAAGTYEQYF. In DNA form, the CDR3 reads TGCAGTGCTGCAGGGACTTACGAGCAGTACTTC.

CDR3 loop: CASSLGREGLYEQYF. Here the CDR3 DNA reads TGTGCCAGCAGTTTGGGGCGGGAGGGCCTCTACGAGCAGTACTTC. The gene calls are TRBV27 and TRBJ2-7; the match to TRBD2 covers 9 bases. Germline trimming cut 3 bases from V and 3 bases from J; bases unmatched to any gene: 6. CDR1 and CDR2 from the germline V gene are MNHEY and SMNVEV (reference sequence). The CDR3 runs to 15 residues.

The chain links TRBV4-2 to TRBJ2-4; 9 bases are shared with TRBD1. This CDR3 is 18 amino acids long. V lost 1 base and J lost 8; bases outside the gene matches: 15. Germline V gene lookup returns CDR1 LGHNA and CDR2 YNFKEQ. The CDR3 protein is CASSQGRINRGRADIQYF. CDR3 in DNA: TGTGCCAGCAGCCAAGGTAGGATTAACAGGGGGCGCGCGGACATTCAGTACTTC.

This chain links TRBV27 with TRBJ2-3; 7 bases are shared with TRBD2. V gave up 3 bases and J gave up 1 base; unmatched junction bases: 13. Germline V lookup: CDR1 MNHEY, CDR2 SMNVEV (reference sequence). The length of the CDR3 is 18 residues. CDR3 sequence: CASSFSRRLAFGTDTQYF. CDR3 DNA: TGTGCCAGCAGTTTCTCCCGGAGACTAGCATTTGGCACAGATACGCAGTATTTT.

The genes are TRBV7-3 and TRBJ2-2; TRBD2 is a possible D gene (5 bases). CDR3 length: 14 residues. Trimming cost V 5 bases and J 5 bases, with 12 bases left between them. The V gene's germline CDR1 is SGHTA and CDR2 FQGTGA. The CDR3 sequence: CASSRTFRTGELFF. The CDR3 bases are TGTGCCAGCAGCAGGACTTTTAGGACCGGGGAGCTGTTTTTT.

This clone was recorded only once. V and J are TRBV30 and TRBJ2-7; possibly TRBD2 for D (5 bases). Germline V gene data show CDR1 as GTSNPN and CDR2 as SVGIG (reference sequence). Trimming removed 1 base at V and 2 bases at J, with 15 bases between. The CDR3 length is 15 residues. For the CDR3, the DNA is TGTGCCTGGAGTGCAGGAGAGGGATTCCCCTACGAGCAGTACTTC. Its translation is CAWSAGEGFPYEQYF.

The chain recombines TRBV11-2 with TRBJ2-7; D possibly corresponds to TRBD1 (6 bases). The CDR3 length is 12 residues. Germline CDR1 reads SGHAT; CDR2 reads FQNNGV. The V gene lost 11 bases and the J gene lost 3 bases, with 14 bases spanning the gap. This chain's CDR3 is CAGSVQGYEQYF. The CDR3 DNA reads as TGTGCCGGAAGCGTACAGGGCTACGAGCAGTACTTC.

This chain connects TRBV27 to TRBJ1-6, with a possible D match to TRBD1 (5 bases). CDR3 length equals 15 residues. From germline, CDR1 is MNHEY and CDR2 SMNVEV (reference sequence). Trimming cost V 0 bases and J 15 bases, with 18 bases left between them. CDR3 DNA: TGTGCCAGCAGTTTATCGGGGCACGTCCTGGGGGGCCTCCACTTT. Protein sequence: CASSLSGHVLGGLHF.

This clone was picked up a small number of times. V gene TRBV20-1 combines with J gene TRBJ2-2, with TRBD1 matching 7 bases. V trimming: 3 bases; J trimming: 5 bases; junction bases outside the gene matches: 6. Germline CDR1 and CDR2: DFQATT and SNEGSKA (reference sequence). The CDR3 has 14 residues. The CDR3 region has the DNA TGCAGTGCTAGTCGGGTCAGGGGGACCGGGGAGCTGTTTTTT. Protein: CSASRVRGTGELFF.

This clone occurred once. The chain recombines TRBV25-1 with TRBJ2-7, with 7 bases lining up with TRBD2. The germline CDR1 and CDR2 sequences are MGHDK and SYGVNS. The V segment lost 3 bases and the J segment 6 bases; nucleotides outside the gene matches: 11. CDR3 length: 15 amino acids. In nucleotides, the CDR3 is TGTGCCAGCAGTGATCCCGGTCTAGCGGACGGCGAGCAGTACTTC. Amino acids: CASSDPGLADGEQYF.

This clone was recorded only once. This chain connects TRBV19 to TRBJ2-7; perhaps TRBD1 as D (5 bases). CDR1 is LNHDA, CDR2 SQIVND, per germline (reference sequence). V lost 3 bases and J 4 bases, leaving 13 bases between the germline ends. The CDR3 loop spans 14 amino acids. The CDR3 protein is CASSISQAVYEQYF. For the CDR3, the DNA is TGTGCCAGTAGTATCTCACAGGCGGTATACGAGCAGTACTTC. The complete variable domain, with remaining parts taken from reference TRBV19 and TRBJ2-7, reads DGGITQSPKYLFRKEGQNVTLSCEQNLNHDAMYWYRQDPGQGLRLIYYSQIVNDFQKGDIAEGYSVSREKKESFPLTVTSAQKNPTAFYLCASSISQAVYEQYFGPGTRLTVT.